This T cell receptor beta chain was sequenced in a study of blood T cell repertoires in COVID-19. As for the study in general: Samples representing acute and convalescent COVID-19 were sourced from the United States, Italy and Spain.

The CDR3 contains 15 residues. The ends were cut back, 2 bases at V and 7 bases at J, with 15 bases in the middle. CDR1 is SGHDT and CDR2 is YYEEEE in the germline V gene. Original data processing: Reference gene primers were amplified, and this amplification served to estimate nucleated cell counts. Measured with immunoSEQ multiplex PCR; TCRdb has only the in-frame clones, and not every one. That table is the source of V, J and clone size, and D and trimming were worked out from the DNA. The sample has 180,000 or so clones; approximately 89% are singletons. This clone was seen only a few times. Participant age was about 18 to 100 years, and participants resided in fewer than 25 US areas.

V and J are TRBV5-6 and TRBJ2-2; D might be TRBD2 (6 bases). The receptor comes from a woman aged 40 to 50 with acute COVID-19. The sequenced sample was PBMCs or T cells enriched from blood (not recorded which). CDR3 protein: CASSLGGWSSGELFF. The CDR3 region has the DNA TGTGCCAGCAGCTTAGGAGGGTGGTCGAGCGGGGAGCTGTTTTTT.